The 11 T cell receptor beta chains in this list originate from one sample, sequenced in a study of T cell clonotyping in hematopoietic cell transplantation. Generated by immunoSEQ multiplex PCR, the TCRdb table keeps only in-frame clones and is missing some. Of about 29,000 clones listed, 80% to 95% are singletons. The sequencing used PBMCs, collected 100 days after allogeneic stem cell transplant. The source is a female patient between 50 and 59 years old who had an allogeneic stem cell transplant from a related donor, so the T cells may come from the graft donor. Some clones in this sample may be carry-over from other donors' samples.

This chain uses TRBV4-1 with TRBJ2-7, with D possibly being TRBD1 (6 bases). This CDR3 has 17 residues. The V gene lost 4 bases and the J gene lost 1 base, with 20 bases spanning the gap. CDR1 and CDR2 (germline): MGHRA, YSYEKL. The CDR3 sequence: CASSPTSGQTLSYEQYF. The CDR3 bases are TGCGCCAGCAGCCCAACGTCAGGACAGACCTTATCCTACGAGCAGTACTTC.

This chain links TRBV27 with TRBJ2-1; D unresolved. Looked up from germline, CDR1 is MNHEY and CDR2 is SMNVEV (reference sequence). CDR3 length: 13 amino acids. Trimming pared 2 bases from V and 5 bases from J, leaving 7 bases between. The CDR3 sequence: CASSLAIDNEQFF. The CDR3, as DNA: TGTGCCAGCAGTTTAGCGATAGACAATGAGCAGTTCTTC.

This clone is a singleton in its sample. The CDR3 DNA follows: TGTGCCATCTCGGGGACCCAAGAGACCCAGTACTTC. Translated: CAISGTQETQYF. The chain uses TRBV10-3 and TRBJ2-5; D is tentatively TRBD1 or TRBD2 (5 bases each). The germline V gene has CDR1 ENHRY and CDR2 SYGVKD. The CDR3 covers 12 residues. V lost 8 bases to trimming and J lost 1 base, with 8 bases between them.

Concerning this clone: Other DNA sequences in the same sample also yield this CDR3. The chain combines TRBV9 with TRBJ2-3; D might be TRBD1 (6 bases). This CDR3 is built from 14 residues. V was cut by 2 bases and J by 5 bases, with 12 bases left in between. The germline V gene has CDR1 SGDLS and CDR2 YYNGEE. The CDR3 is CASSVDRLEDTQYF. The CDR3 DNA follows: TGTGCCAGCAGCGTTGACAGGCTTGAAGATACGCAGTATTTT.

The chain carries TRBV15 and TRBJ2-2; 10 bases are shared with TRBD1. The germline V gene has CDR1 LNHNV and CDR2 YYDKDF (reference sequence). This CDR3 has 17 residues. J was trimmed by 3 bases and V by 2 bases; bases with no gene match: 6. The CDR3 DNA is TGTGCCACCAGCAGACGACGACAGGGGGCCGACACCGGGGAGCTGTTTTTT. Amino acid sequence: CATSRRRQGADTGELFF.

The chain combines TRBV5-5 with TRBJ2-7, with D tentatively TRBD1 or TRBD2 (5 bases each). Germline loops: CDR1 SGHKS, CDR2 YYEKEE (reference sequence). Trimming took off 0 bases at V and 2 bases at J, with 9 bases between the two ends. The CDR3 has 14 residues. CDR3 bases: TGTGCCAGCAGCTTGGCGGGACCCCCCTACGAGCAGTACTTC. It encodes CASSLAGPPYEQYF.

This clone has only one observation. V usage is TRBV6-5 and J usage is TRBJ1-1; maybe TRBD1 (6 bases). Trimming took off 2 bases at V and 3 bases at J, with 10 bases between the two ends. Looked up from germline, CDR1 is MNHEY and CDR2 is SVGAGI. The CDR3 has 14 amino acids. The DNA for the CDR3 is TGTGCCAGCAGTTACACGGGGGCCTACACTGAAGCTTTCTTT. This codes for CASSYTGAYTEAFF.

The chain has TRBV14 and TRBJ2-7, with D unresolved. V was clipped by 0 bases and J by 0 bases, with 15 bases between them. Germline assignment: CDR1 SGHDN and CDR2 FVKESK. This CDR3 has 17 amino acids. CDR3 sequence reads: CASSQENGSTFSYEQYF. The CDR3 bases are TGTGCCAGCAGCCAAGAGAACGGCAGCACCTTCTCCTACGAGCAGTACTTC.

The gene calls are TRBV4-1 and TRBJ1-2; D is perhaps TRBD1 (5 bases). The V gene's germline CDR1 is MGHRA and CDR2 YSYEKL. V dropped 0 bases and J dropped 2 bases, with 13 bases sitting between them. This CDR3 has 16 residues. CDR3 in amino acids: CASSQDRGDPNYGYTF. CDR3 DNA sequence: TGCGCCAGCAGCCAAGATCGAGGGGACCCGAACTATGGCTACACCTTC.

This clone was found once. The chain links TRBV7-9 to TRBJ2-1, with TRBD2 matching 10 bases. V shed 3 bases and J 9 bases; nucleotides not matched to a gene: 8. CDR3 length: 15 residues. CDR1 and CDR2 from the germline V gene are SEHNR and FQNEAQ (reference sequence). This chain's CDR3 is CASSFGSGGRGEQFF. The DNA of the CDR3 is TGTGCCAGCAGCTTTGGTAGCGGGGGGAGGGGTGAGCAGTTCTTC.

The chain has TRBV6-1 and TRBJ1-1, with D possibly TRBD1 on 6 matching bases. This CDR3 contains 14 residues. V dropped 5 bases and J dropped 2 bases, with 12 bases sitting between them. Germline V gives CDR1 MNHNS, CDR2 SASEGT. CDR3 DNA: TGTGCCAGCAGTAAAGGACAGTCCAACACTGAAGCTTTCTTT. It codes for CASSKGQSNTEAFF.